Listed below are T cell receptor beta chains from one sample, sequenced in a study of CD8+ T cells in alopecia areata. Assay: immunoSEQ multiplex PCR; the TCRdb copy retains only in-frame clones and omits some. The sample includes about 5,900 clones, 50% to 75% of them seen just once. Input material: skin. These receptor sequences come from a human donor with alopecia areata. The CDR3 runs from the conserved cysteine through the conserved F or W. Fields, in order: clone size, V gene, D gene, J gene, CDR3 protein, CDR3 DNA. A D gene is named only where the DNA matches it firmly. A row's size may be missing; if present it is once, few, many or a size class.

clone size: few; V gene: TRBV7-9; D gene: NA; J gene: TRBJ2-1; CDR3 protein: CASSPKFSMGNEQFF; CDR3 DNA: TGTGCCAGCAGCCCGAAGTTCTCTATGGGGAATGAGCAGTTCTTC
clone size: NA; V gene: TRBV18; D gene: TRBD2; J gene: TRBJ2-2; CDR3 protein: CASSPRLAVNTGELFF; CDR3 DNA: TGTGCCAGCTCACCACGCCTAGCGGTAAACACCGGGGAGCTGTTTTTT
clone size: NA; V gene: TRBV13; D gene: NA; J gene: TRBJ2-1; CDR3 protein: CASSEMVGASYNEQFF; CDR3 DNA: TGTGCCAGCAGCGAAATGGTGGGGGCCTCCTACAATGAGCAGTTCTTC
clone size: large; V gene: TRBV10-1; D gene: NA; J gene: TRBJ2-3; CDR3 protein: CASSEAGGSTDTQYF; CDR3 DNA: TGCGCCAGCAGTGAAGCCGGGGGAAGCACAGATACGCAGTATTTT
clone size: few; V gene: TRBV7-9; D gene: TRBD2; J gene: TRBJ2-3; CDR3 protein: CASSLVAGVTSTDTQYF; CDR3 DNA: TGTGCCAGCAGCTTAGTAGCGGGGGTGACTAGCACAGATACGCAGTATTTT
clone size: NA; V gene: TRBV18; D gene: NA; J gene: TRBJ1-6; CDR3 protein: CASSPETANSPLHF; CDR3 DNA: TGTGCCAGCTCACCAGAGACAGCCAATTCACCCCTCCACTTT
clone size: NA; V gene: TRBV11-2; D gene: TRBD2; J gene: TRBJ2-1; CDR3 protein: CASSPRGGLAGHNEQFF; CDR3 DNA: TGTGCCAGCAGCCCCCGGGGTGGTCTAGCGGGACACAATGAGCAGTTCTTC
clone size: few; V gene: TRBV18; D gene: NA; J gene: TRBJ2-2; CDR3 protein: CASSSRPGQNTGELFF; CDR3 DNA: TGTGCCAGCTCATCGAGACCGGGACAGAACACCGGGGAGCTGTTTTTT
clone size: few; V gene: TRBV19; D gene: NA; J gene: TRBJ2-1; CDR3 protein: CASSIQSSYNEQFF; CDR3 DNA: TGTGCCAGTAGTATACAGAGCTCCTACAATGAGCAGTTCTTC
clone size: NA; V gene: TRBV7-9; D gene: NA; J gene: TRBJ1-1; CDR3 protein: CASSFQGTEAFF; CDR3 DNA: TGTGCCAGCAGCTTTCAGGGGACTGAAGCTTTCTTT
clone size: few; V gene: TRBV7-2; D gene: TRBD2; J gene: TRBJ2-1; CDR3 protein: CASASPYRGDNEQFF; CDR3 DNA: TGTGCCAGCGCCTCCCCCTATCGGGGGGACAATGAGCAGTTCTTC
clone size: few; V gene: TRBV6-1; D gene: NA; J gene: TRBJ1-3; CDR3 protein: CASRDIFSGNTIYF; CDR3 DNA: TGTGCCAGCCGGGACATATTCTCTGGAAACACCATATATTTT
clone size: once; V gene: TRBV5-1; D gene: NA; J gene: TRBJ1-3; CDR3 protein: CASSEQANSGNTIYF; CDR3 DNA: TGCGCCAGCAGCGAACAGGCTAACTCTGGAAACACCATATATTTT
clone size: few; V gene: TRBV11-1; D gene: NA; J gene: TRBJ2-1; CDR3 protein: CASSFSGGTYNEQFF; CDR3 DNA: TGTGCCAGCAGCTTCAGCGGAGGTACCTACAATGAGCAGTTCTTC
clone size: NA; V gene: TRBV27; D gene: NA; J gene: TRBJ1-2; CDR3 protein: CASSLAGYGYTF; CDR3 DNA: TGTGCCAGCAGTTTAGCCGGCTATGGCTACACCTTC
clone size: few; V gene: TRBV11-2; D gene: NA; J gene: TRBJ1-1; CDR3 protein: CASSLAALNTEAFF; CDR3 DNA: TGTGCCAGCAGCTTAGCGGCCCTGAACACTGAAGCTTTCTTT
clone size: few; V gene: TRBV10-3; D gene: TRBD1; J gene: TRBJ1-6; CDR3 protein: CAISQTGDGSPLHF; CDR3 DNA: TGTGCCATCAGCCAGACAGGGGATGGTTCACCCCTCCACTTT
clone size: once; V gene: TRBV27; D gene: TRBD1; J gene: TRBJ1-6; CDR3 protein: CASSSGGGGSPLHF; CDR3 DNA: TGTGCCAGCAGTTCAGGGGGCGGCGGTTCACCCCTCCACTTT
clone size: NA; V gene: TRBV19; D gene: NA; J gene: TRBJ2-2; CDR3 protein: CASSIPHYLRGSNTGELFF; CDR3 DNA: TGTGCCAGTAGTATACCACACTACCTCCGGGGGAGTAACACCGGGGAGCTGTTTTTT
clone size: NA; V gene: TRBV4-1; D gene: NA; J gene: TRBJ2-2; CDR3 protein: CASSQTRTRGPTGELFF; CDR3 DNA: TGCGCCAGCAGCCAAACCCGTACCAGGGGACCCACCGGGGAGCTGTTTTTT
clone size: NA; V gene: TRBV5-6; D gene: NA; J gene: TRBJ1-4; CDR3 protein: CASRAWSGEGEKLFF; CDR3 DNA: TGTGCCAGCAGAGCTTGGAGCGGGGAGGGTGAAAAACTGTTTTTT
clone size: NA; V gene: TRBV11-2; D gene: NA; J gene: TRBJ2-1; CDR3 protein: CASSLDLTYPYNEQFF; CDR3 DNA: TGTGCCAGCAGCTTAGATCTCACCTACCCCTACAATGAGCAGTTCTTC
clone size: NA; V gene: TRBV10-2; D gene: TRBD1; J gene: TRBJ2-7; CDR3 protein: CASSEPGQGSYEQYF; CDR3 DNA: TGCGCCAGCAGTGAACCGGGACAGGGAAGCTACGAGCAGTACTTC
clone size: few; V gene: TRBV5-5; D gene: NA; J gene: TRBJ2-1; CDR3 protein: CASSLILGASSYNEQFF; CDR3 DNA: TGTGCCAGCAGCTTGATTCTCGGGGCTAGCTCCTACAATGAGCAGTTCTTC
clone size: NA; V gene: TRBV11-2; D gene: TRBD2; J gene: TRBJ2-7; CDR3 protein: CASSSVSGERWHEQYF; CDR3 DNA: TGTGCCAGCAGCTCCGTGAGCGGGGAAAGGTGGCACGAGCAGTACTTC
clone size: few; V gene: TRBV7-8; D gene: NA; J gene: TRBJ2-3; CDR3 protein: CASSVGVTDTQYF; CDR3 DNA: TGTGCCAGCAGTGTGGGTGTCACAGATACGCAGTATTTT
clone size: once; V gene: TRBV6-5; D gene: NA; J gene: TRBJ2-6; CDR3 protein: CASSYSGGSGANVLTF; CDR3 DNA: TGTGCCAGCAGTTACTCGGGGGGCTCTGGGGCCAACGTCCTGACTTTC
clone size: NA; V gene: TRBV27; D gene: NA; J gene: TRBJ1-3; CDR3 protein: CASRPSLAGSKNTIYF; CDR3 DNA: TGTGCCAGCAGACCCAGCTTAGCGGGGAGTAAAAACACCATATATTTT
clone size: NA; V gene: TRBV6-5; D gene: NA; J gene: TRBJ1-1; CDR3 protein: CASSYGAGGGTEAFF; CDR3 DNA: TGTGCCAGCAGTTACGGGGCAGGCGGTGGCACTGAAGCTTTCTTT
clone size: NA; V gene: TRBV11-2; D gene: NA; J gene: TRBJ2-3; CDR3 protein: CASSLVRRESQYF; CDR3 DNA: TGTGCCAGCAGCTTAGTAAGGAGGGAGTCGCAGTATTTT
clone size: large; V gene: TRBV28; D gene: TRBD1; J gene: TRBJ2-1; CDR3 protein: CATPKTGRSSEQFF; CDR3 DNA: TGTGCCACCCCAAAGACAGGGAGATCCAGTGAGCAGTTCTTC
clone size: NA; V gene: TRBV29-1; D gene: TRBD1; J gene: TRBJ2-1; CDR3 protein: CSVGQGYEVWRPSYNEQFF; CDR3 DNA: TGCAGCGTAGGACAGGGATATGAAGTTTGGAGGCCCTCCTACAATGAGCAGTTCTTC
clone size: NA; V gene: TRBV18; D gene: NA; J gene: TRBJ2-5; CDR3 protein: CASSGGLFQETQYF; CDR3 DNA: TGTGCCAGCTCAGGGGGACTGTTCCAAGAGACCCAGTACTTC
clone size: NA; V gene: TRBV5-5; D gene: TRBD2; J gene: TRBJ2-1; CDR3 protein: CASSSPGLAGGGHNEQFF; CDR3 DNA: TGTGCCAGCAGCTCCCCGGGACTAGCGGGAGGCGGGCACAATGAGCAGTTCTTC
clone size: NA; V gene: TRBV2; D gene: NA; J gene: TRBJ2-5; CDR3 protein: CASSVNRETQYF; CDR3 DNA: TGTGCCAGCAGCGTAAACCGGGAGACCCAGTACTTC
clone size: NA; V gene: TRBV18; D gene: NA; J gene: TRBJ2-5; CDR3 protein: CASSPPQETQYF; CDR3 DNA: TGTGCCAGCTCCCCGCCTCAAGAGACCCAGTACTTC
clone size: few; V gene: TRBV11-2; D gene: NA; J gene: TRBJ2-3; CDR3 protein: CASSLERNQADTQYF; CDR3 DNA: TGTGCCAGCAGCTTAGAACGGAACCAGGCAGATACGCAGTATTTT
clone size: few; V gene: TRBV6-5; D gene: NA; J gene: TRBJ2-5; CDR3 protein: CASSYGGSIIETQYF; CDR3 DNA: TGTGCCAGCAGTTATGGGGGGAGTATTATAGAGACCCAGTACTTC
clone size: NA; V gene: TRBV4-2; D gene: NA; J gene: TRBJ1-4; CDR3 protein: CASSQGVQNEKLFF; CDR3 DNA: TGTGCCAGCAGCCAAGGGGTGCAGAATGAAAAACTGTTTTTT
clone size: NA; V gene: TRBV29-1; D gene: NA; J gene: TRBJ1-1; CDR3 protein: CSVEEFGRVNTEAFF; CDR3 DNA: TGCAGCGTTGAAGAATTTGGCCGGGTGAACACTGAAGCTTTCTTT
clone size: NA; V gene: TRBV6-1; D gene: NA; J gene: TRBJ2-1; CDR3 protein: CASKRDGNEQFF; CDR3 DNA: TGTGCCAGCAAAAGGGATGGCAATGAGCAGTTCTTC
clone size: NA; V gene: TRBV29-1; D gene: NA; J gene: TRBJ1-1; CDR3 protein: CSVLGFSTEAFF; CDR3 DNA: TGCAGCGTTTTAGGGTTCTCCACTGAAGCTTTCTTT
clone size: few; V gene: TRBV25-1; D gene: NA; J gene: TRBJ2-3; CDR3 protein: CASSEWADTQYF; CDR3 DNA: TGTGCCAGCAGTGAATGGGCGGATACGCAGTATTTT
clone size: NA; V gene: TRBV5-1; D gene: NA; J gene: TRBJ1-1; CDR3 protein: CASSSQGNTEAFF; CDR3 DNA: TGCGCCAGCAGCTCACAGGGGAACACTGAAGCTTTCTTT
clone size: NA; V gene: TRBV10-3; D gene: NA; J gene: TRBJ1-4; CDR3 protein: CAIRGSLSPTSTTGKLFF; CDR3 DNA: TGTGCCATCAGGGGTAGCCTCTCGCCGACGAGCACCACGGGAAAACTGTTTTTT
clone size: NA; V gene: TRBV7-2; D gene: TRBD2; J gene: TRBJ2-5; CDR3 protein: CASRWGDGRPAREETQYF; CDR3 DNA: TGTGCCAGCCGCTGGGGAGACGGGAGGCCCGCTCGTGAGGAGACCCAGTACTTC
clone size: NA; V gene: TRBV5-1; D gene: NA; J gene: TRBJ2-6; CDR3 protein: CASSLAQGAGANVLTF; CDR3 DNA: TGCGCCAGCAGCTTGGCCCAGGGAGCTGGGGCCAACGTCCTGACTTTC
clone size: NA; V gene: TRBV19; D gene: NA; J gene: TRBJ1-2; CDR3 protein: CASRGGALDGYTF; CDR3 DNA: TGTGCCAGTAGAGGAGGAGCGTTGGACGGCTACACCTTC
clone size: NA; V gene: TRBV11-1; D gene: NA; J gene: TRBJ2-2; CDR3 protein: CASSSSLTGELFF; CDR3 DNA: TGTGCCAGCAGCTCTTCTCTCACCGGGGAGCTGTTTTTT
clone size: few; V gene: TRBV7-8; D gene: TRBD1; J gene: TRBJ2-1; CDR3 protein: CASSLSAGTANQNEQFF; CDR3 DNA: TGTGCCAGCAGCTTATCGGCCGGGACAGCAAACCAAAATGAGCAGTTCTTC
clone size: once; V gene: TRBV6-6; D gene: NA; J gene: TRBJ1-5; CDR3 protein: CASTRSNQPQHF; CDR3 DNA: TGTGCCAGCACAAGGAGCAATCAGCCCCAGCATTTT
clone size: NA; V gene: TRBV19; D gene: TRBD1; J gene: TRBJ2-2; CDR3 protein: CASSFGQAGELFF; CDR3 DNA: TGTGCCAGTAGTTTCGGACAGGCCGGGGAGCTGTTTTTT
clone size: few; V gene: TRBV28; D gene: NA; J gene: TRBJ1-5; CDR3 protein: CASSFGGPANQPQHF; CDR3 DNA: TGTGCCAGCAGTTTCGGGGGGCCAGCTAATCAGCCCCAGCATTTT
clone size: once; V gene: TRBV6-6; D gene: NA; J gene: TRBJ1-1; CDR3 protein: CASSYWGSTEAFF; CDR3 DNA: TGTGCCAGCAGTTACTGGGGGAGCACTGAAGCTTTCTTT
clone size: few; V gene: TRBV7-7; D gene: NA; J gene: TRBJ2-1; CDR3 protein: CASSLDTDNEQFF; CDR3 DNA: TGTGCCAGCAGCTTAGATACGGACAATGAGCAGTTCTTC
clone size: NA; V gene: TRBV29-1; D gene: TRBD1; J gene: TRBJ2-1; CDR3 protein: CSVKGATGGVKNEQFF; CDR3 DNA: TGCAGCGTTAAGGGGGCAACAGGGGGTGTGAAGAATGAGCAGTTCTTC
clone size: NA; V gene: TRBV7-2; D gene: TRBD2; J gene: TRBJ2-7; CDR3 protein: CASSPSAGTSGAEQYF; CDR3 DNA: TGTGCCAGCAGCCCCTCCGCGGGAACTAGCGGGGCCGAGCAGTACTTC
clone size: NA; V gene: TRBV5-4; D gene: TRBD2; J gene: TRBJ2-1; CDR3 protein: CASSLRLAGVEQFF; CDR3 DNA: TGTGCCAGCAGCTTGCGGCTAGCGGGAGTTGAGCAGTTCTTC
clone size: NA; V gene: TRBV2; D gene: NA; J gene: TRBJ2-3; CDR3 protein: CASSTQKTDTQYF; CDR3 DNA: TGTGCCAGCAGTACACAGAAGACAGATACGCAGTATTTT
clone size: few; V gene: TRBV27; D gene: NA; J gene: TRBJ1-5; CDR3 protein: CASSLDPSGSNQPQHF; CDR3 DNA: TGTGCCAGCAGTTTAGACCCTTCGGGCAGCAATCAGCCCCAGCATTTT